The source of this T cell receptor (beta chain) is a study of T cell repertoires in cytomegalovirus infection. TCRdb called the reads again in MiXCR, with one record for every CDR3 protein. This sample has about a million distinct CDR3 sequences, with under 40% found just once. This clonotype was seen many times. Its antigen is currently unknown. The CDR3 runs 16 residues. Germline values: CDR1 SGHTA, CDR2 FQGNSA. With V trimmed by 5 bases and J by 4 bases, 5 bases remained unmatched. The genes are TRBV7-2 and TRBJ2-2, with 12 bases lining up with TRBD1. The sample was cultured CD8+ T cells from PBMCs, taken from culture after CMV antigen stimulation. The TCR was taken from a human donor in good health (CMV status not recorded). Some clones in this sample may be carry-over from other donors' samples. CDR3 amino acids: CASSPGQGARTGELFF. In nucleotides, the CDR3 is TGTGCCAGCAGCCCGGGACAGGGGGCGCGCACCGGGGAGCTGTTTTTT. The variable domain in full, completed from reference TRBV7-2 and TRBJ2-2, reads GAGVSQSPSNKVTEKGKDVELRCDPISGHTALYWYRQSLGQGLEFLIYFQGNSAPDKSGLPSDRFSAERTGGSVSTLTIQRTQQEDSAVYLCASSPGQGARTGELFFGEGSRLTVL.